The entry below describes one T cell receptor beta chain. Its antigen is unknown. The data belong to a study of coeliac disease. Whole-study context: Without high-resolution HLA typing, biased TRBV7-2 usage was queried.

The method was immunoSEQ multiplex PCR; TCRdb's version includes in-frame clones alone and lacks a portion of them. The sample carries 3,000 to 4,000 clones, approximately 72% recorded once. Germline values: CDR1 SGHTA, CDR2 FQGNSA. With V trimmed by 5 bases and J by 6 bases, 9 bases remained unmatched. The CDR3 runs 14 residues. Each fraction contributed one roughly 500,000-cell aliquot for sequencing. Overall study results and limits: The authors considered this approach unsuitable for unbiased detection of gliadin-specific T cells. Control samples showed higher TRB and TRG clonality than intraepithelial and lamina propria samples in active celiac disease. Lamina propria and intraepithelial cell fractions may contain each other's cells.

The sequence was obtained from a woman aged 60-75 years with active celiac disease. The source material was intraepithelial lymphocytes from the gut. V is TRBV7-2 and J is TRBJ1-1; the match to TRBD1 covers 7 bases. CDR3 region: CASSLSRGSAEAFF. The DNA of the CDR3 is TGTGCCAGCAGCCTTAGCAGGGGGTCCGCTGAAGCTTTCTTT.